Following are 28 T cell receptor beta chains from one sample sequenced in a study of CD8 T cells in Susac syndrome (dated 2019 in TCRdb). The library relied on the immunoSEQ multiplex PCR assay. RNA was extracted with the RNeasy kit and roughly 0.5 to 1 ug was reverse transcribed using random hexamers. The public reads were run again by TCRdb, first through fastp at Q25 and then through MiXCR, and only productive beta chains were kept. Identical CDR3 proteins give one entry, which carries the most common genes and DNA. The sample yields 100,000 to 150,000 distinct CDR3 sequences; approximately 96% were counted once. Clones ranked in the top ten supply more than 0.075% of the sample. The sequencing sample was made of CD4+ T cells from PBMCs. Receptors originate from a human donor in good health.

CDR3 coding DNA: TGCGCCGTAGACAGGCAGGGCGCCTTAGAGAACACTGAAGCTTTCTTT. Encoded protein: CAVDRQGALENTEAFF. This sequence joins TRBV23-1 and TRBJ1-1; tentatively, D is TRBD1 (6 bases). TRBV23-1 is flagged as an ORF with uncertain function. The CDR3 loop spans 16 amino acids. Trimming removed 11 bases at V and 1 base at J, with 23 bases between.

The chain has TRBV7-2 and TRBJ2-2; 8 bases are shared with TRBD1. Germline CDR1 is SGHTA and CDR2 is FQGNSA. The V and J ends lost 6 bases and 1 base, in that order; junction bases with no gene match: 7. The CDR3 extends over 16 amino acids. The CDR3 nucleotides are TGTGCCAGCAGGCTTCAAGGGACAGGGAACACCGGGGAGCTGTTTTTT. It specifies CASRLQGTGNTGELFF.

The J gene is TRBJ2-2, the V gene TRBV5-1; perhaps TRBD2 as D (6 bases). The CDR3 runs to 16 residues. The germline CDR1 and CDR2 sequences are SGHRS and YFSETQ. The V end was cut by 0 bases, the J end by 2 bases, with 11 bases between. The CDR3 nucleotides are TGCGCCAGCAGCTTGGATTCCGGGAGTAACACCGGGGAGCTGTTTTTT. It specifies CASSLDSGSNTGELFF.

CDR3 sequence: CSGQVGGVHNEQFF. For the CDR3, the DNA is TGCAGCGGTCAGGTTGGGGGGGTCCACAATGAGCAGTTCTTC. The chain is built from TRBV29-1 and TRBJ2-1, with TRBD2 matching over 7 bases. Per the germline V gene, CDR1 is SQVTM and CDR2 is ANQGSEA. Trimming cost V 7 bases and J 5 bases; bases outside gene matches: 11. This CDR3 region has 14 residues.

The rearrangement uses TRBV2 and TRBJ1-2; D call uncertain. V was trimmed by 2 bases and J by 0 bases, leaving 7 bases between them. The CDR3 spans 14 residues. CDR1 and CDR2 (germline): SNHLY, FYNNEI. DNA of the CDR3: TGTGCCAGCAGTGAATACAGTCCTAACTATGGCTACACCTTC. Translating it yields CASSEYSPNYGYTF. Together with reference TRBV2 and TRBJ1-2, the CDR3 gives the full variable domain: EPEVTQTPSHQVTQMGQEVILRCVPISNHLYFYWYRQILGQKVEFLVSFYNNEISEKSEIFDDQFSVERPDGSNFTLKIRSTKLEDSAMYFCASSEYSPNYGYTFGSGTRLTVV.

V usage is TRBV7-2 and J usage is TRBJ2-7, with 9 bases matching TRBD2. The CDR3 runs 15 residues. V was pared by 5 bases and J by 5 bases, with 10 bases of the junction left unmatched. Germline lookup yields CDR1 SGHTA and CDR2 FQGNSA. For the CDR3, the DNA is TGTGCCAGCAGCCGCAATAGCGGGAGTACCCACGAGCAGTACTTC. The encoded protein is CASSRNSGSTHEQYF. Full variable domain (rest looked up from reference TRBV7-2 and TRBJ2-7): GAGVSQSPSNKVTEKGKDVELRCDPISGHTALYWYRQSLGQGLEFLIYFQGNSAPDKSGLPSDRFSAERTGGSVSTLTIQRTQQEDSAVYLCASSRNSGSTHEQYFGPGTRLTVT.

This CDR3 is CASSFRTERDGYTF. The CDR3 coding sequence is TGTGCCAGCAGTTTCCGGACCGAACGGGATGGCTACACCTTC. V gene TRBV28 combines with J gene TRBJ1-2; D remains ambiguous. Per the germline V gene, CDR1 is MDHEN and CDR2 is SYDVKM. CDR3 length equals 14 residues. Trimming removed 3 bases at V and 6 bases at J, with 14 bases between.

For the CDR3, the DNA is TGTGCCAGCTCACGATCTGAGCAGACCTACGAGCAGTACTTC. Translating gives CASSRSEQTYEQYF. The chain joins TRBV18 to TRBJ2-7; D remains unclear. The CDR3 is 14 amino acids. The V gene's germline CDR1 is KGHSH and CDR2 LQKENI. Trimming left V 4 bases short and J 2 bases short, with 12 bases between.

The V gene is TRBV6-2 or TRBV6-3, the J gene TRBJ2-2; D unclear. The V end was cut by 6 bases, the J end by 1 base, with 3 bases between. This CDR3 is 12 amino acids long. Per the germline V gene, CDR1 is MNHEY and CDR2 is SVGEGT. CDR3 bases: TGTGCCAGCAGCGAGAACACCGGGGAGCTGTTTTTT. Encoded protein: CASSENTGELFF.

This chain uses TRBV4-3 with TRBJ2-5; 7 bases align to TRBD2. The CDR3 has 16 residues. Germline CDR1 is LGHNA and CDR2 is YSLEER. V lost 4 bases to trimming and J lost 5 bases; unmatched junction nucleotides: 13. The CDR3, as DNA: TGCGCCAGCAGCCGGAGTGCGGGGGACCGAGGGGAGACCCAGTACTTC. Protein: CASSRSAGDRGETQYF.

J is TRBJ1-5 and V is TRBV29-1; D is ambiguous. Germline assignment: CDR1 SQVTM and CDR2 ANQGSEA. This CDR3 comprises 12 residues. The ends were cut back, 1 base at V and 4 bases at J, with 5 bases in the middle. CDR3 nucleotides: TGCAGCGTTGAAGTGGGGAATCAGCCCCAGCATTTT. Protein product: CSVEVGNQPQHF.

V usage is TRBV6-5 and J usage is TRBJ1-2, with 8 bases identical to TRBD1. V shed 5 bases, J shed 8 bases, and the junction held 10 bases outside the gene matches. Looked up from germline, CDR1 is MNHEY and CDR2 is SVGAGI. The CDR3 length is 14 residues. The CDR3 loop reads CASSRDRGAGGYTF. The CDR3 DNA reads as TGTGCCAGCAGTCGCGACAGGGGCGCAGGGGGCTACACCTTC.

Only one count was recorded for this clonotype. This chain connects TRBV27 to TRBJ2-2; D is undetermined. V gave up 5 bases and J gave up 5 bases, with 9 bases separating them. Germline V lookup: CDR1 MNHEY, CDR2 SMNVEV (reference sequence). The CDR3 runs 13 residues. CDR3 sequence (DNA): TGTGCCAGCAGTCCGTCCCGGACCGGGGAGCTGTTTTTT. Residues: CASSPSRTGELFF.

The rearrangement links TRBV29-1 to TRBJ1-1; D remains unclear. Trimming cost V 6 bases and J 4 bases, with 9 bases left between them. CDR1 SQVTM and CDR2 ANQGSEA come from the germline V gene. The CDR3 has 11 residues. The CDR3 nucleotides are TGCAGCGTGTCCCGCGGCACTGAAGCTTTCTTT. This encodes CSVSRGTEAFF. Full variable domain (outside the CDR3, taken from reference TRBV29-1 and TRBJ1-1): SAVISQKPSRDICQRGTSLTIQCQVDSQVTMMFWYRQQPGQSLTLIATANQGSEATYESGFVIDKFPISRPNLTFSTLTVSNMSPEDSSIYLCSVSRGTEAFFGQGTRLTVV.

This chain uses TRBV3-1 with TRBJ2-1; TRBD2 aligns across 7 bases. With 4 bases clipped from V and 5 bases from J, the junction kept 5 bases outside the gene matches. Germline CDR1 reads LGHDT; CDR2 reads YNNKEL (reference sequence). The CDR3 sequence is 14 residues long. The CDR3 DNA reads TGTGCCAGCAGCCTCGGGAGGACGAACAATGAGCAGTTCTTC. This sequence encodes CASSLGRTNNEQFF.

The rearrangement links TRBV5-4 to TRBJ2-2; 9 bases are shared with TRBD2. Germline assignment: CDR1 SGHNT and CDR2 YYREEE (reference sequence). V dropped 1 base and J dropped 2; count of bases not matched to a gene: 6. The CDR3 totals 17 residues. Here the CDR3 reads CASSLPSGKGNTGELFF. In DNA, the CDR3 is TGTGCCAGCAGCTTGCCTAGCGGGAAGGGAAACACCGGGGAGCTGTTTTTT.

This sequence joins TRBV11-2 and TRBJ1-3; 8 nucleotides line up with TRBD1. CDR1 and CDR2 from the germline V gene are SGHAT and FQNNGV. The CDR3 runs 18 residues. Trimming at V came to 5 bases and at J to 0 bases, leaving 12 bases not matched to a gene. CDR3 amino acids: CASSPTAGGHFSGNTIYF. CDR3 DNA sequence: TGTGCCAGCAGCCCCACGGCAGGGGGCCACTTCTCTGGAAACACCATATATTTT. Supplemented by reference TRBV11-2 and TRBJ1-3, the full variable domain reads EAGVAQSPRYKIIEKRQSVAFWCNPISGHATLYWYQQILGQGPKLLIQFQNNGVVDDSQLPKDRFSAERLKGVDSTLKIQPAKLEDSAVYLCASSPTAGGHFSGNTIYFGEGSWLTVV.

The V and J genes are TRBV6-6 and TRBJ2-4, with a tentative D call TRBD1 (5 bases). The germline V gene encodes CDR1 MNHNY and CDR2 SVGAGI (reference sequence). CDR3 length: 16 amino acids. The ends were cut back, 5 bases at V and 1 base at J, with 15 bases in the middle. In DNA, the CDR3 is TGTGCCAGCAGTGCCCAGGGCATAGGGGCCAAAAACATTCAGTACTTC. Translation: CASSAQGIGAKNIQYF.

The chain employs TRBV20-1 and TRBJ2-1; 7 nucleotides agree with TRBD2. The CDR3 spans 14 residues. After removal of 3 bases from V and 9 bases from J, the junction contained 11 bases not matched to a gene. Germline V gene data show CDR1 as DFQATT and CDR2 as SNEGSKA (reference sequence). The CDR3, as DNA: TGCAGTGCTAGTATTGGCGGGAGAAGGTCTGAGCAGTTCTTC. It translates to CSASIGGRRSEQFF.

J is TRBJ2-7 and V is TRBV12-3 or TRBV12-4; 7 bases fit TRBD2. The CDR3 spans 16 residues. The junction had 9 bases not matched to a gene; V was cut back by 2 bases and J by 2 bases. The CDR3 nucleotides read TGTGCCAGCAGTTTAAGGAGCGGGACGGGACCCTACGAGCAGTACTTC. It yields the protein CASSLRSGTGPYEQYF.

Notes on this clonotype: One end of the junction is discordant with germline, which a read error may explain. V gene TRBV6-2 or TRBV6-3 combines with J gene TRBJ2-1; no clear D gene. The germline V gene encodes CDR1 MNHEY and CDR2 SVGEGT. The CDR3 extends over 11 amino acids. CDR3 DNA sequence: TGTGCCAGCAGTTACATGACTTGGGCCTCCTTC. Translated: CASSYMTWASF.

This clonotype was observed a single time. J is TRBJ1-1 and V is TRBV5-1; 7 nucleotides align to TRBD1. Germline values: CDR1 SGHRS, CDR2 YFSETQ. With 4 bases clipped from V and 0 bases from J, the junction kept 9 bases outside the gene matches. The CDR3 sequence is 16 residues long. The CDR3 loop reads CASSRALGQMNTEAFF. In DNA form, the CDR3 reads TGCGCCAGCAGCCGAGCCTTGGGACAGATGAACACTGAAGCTTTCTTT.

V is TRBV19 and J is TRBJ2-7, with D maybe TRBD2 (5 bases). CDR1 LNHDA and CDR2 SQIVND come from the germline V gene (reference sequence). The CDR3 extends over 15 amino acids. Trimming removed 3 bases from V and 0 bases from J, with 12 bases in between. The CDR3 spells CASSILAGISYEQYF. The CDR3 DNA is TGTGCCAGTAGTATCCTAGCTGGAATCTCCTACGAGCAGTACTTC.

Here the CDR3 DNA reads TGTGCCAGCAGCCCTTCCCCCTCCAATGAGCAGTTCTTC. Translated: CASSPSPSNEQFF. This sequence joins TRBV3-1 and TRBJ2-1, with no clear D. V was cut by 4 bases and J by 6 bases, with 10 bases left in between. The CDR3 spans 13 residues. Germline CDR1 and CDR2: LGHDT and YNNKEL (reference sequence).

The rearrangement joins TRBV7-2 to TRBJ2-7; TRBD2 agrees at 16 bases. CDR1 SGHTA and CDR2 FQGNSA come from the germline V gene. The CDR3 has 18 residues. V lost 0 bases, J lost 7 bases, and 9 bases stayed unmatched. The CDR3 DNA reads as TGTGCCAGCAGCTTAGCCTCGGGACTAGCGGGAGGGCGCCTGGAGCAGTACTTC. Protein product: CASSLASGLAGGRLEQYF.

In DNA form, the CDR3 reads TGCGCCAGCAGCCAAGGGGAGGGACTATTCTACAATGAGCAGTTCTTC. This translates into CASSQGEGLFYNEQFF. This rearrangement joins TRBV4-3 to TRBJ2-1, with TRBD2 matching over 7 bases. This CDR3 region has 16 residues. The germline gives CDR1 LGHNA, CDR2 YSLEER. The J segment lost 3 bases and the V segment lost 1 base, leaving 6 bases of the junction unmatched.

The chain recombines TRBV3-1 with TRBJ2-3; D tentatively fits TRBD1 or TRBD2 (6 bases each). Germline V lookup: CDR1 LGHDT, CDR2 YNNKEL (reference sequence). Trimming cost V 3 bases and J 1 base, with 11 bases left between them. This CDR3 is built from 15 residues. The CDR3 protein is CASSHGRGGTDTQYF. In DNA form, the CDR3 reads TGTGCCAGCAGCCACGGTAGGGGGGGCACAGATACGCAGTATTTT.

This clonotype was observed once. The chain joins TRBV7-9 to TRBJ1-1; no definite D call. The CDR3 consists of 14 residues. V was cut by 3 bases and J by 1 base, with 9 bases left in between. Germline assignment: CDR1 SEHNR and CDR2 FQNEAQ (reference sequence). CDR3 sequence (DNA): TGTGCCAGCAGCTTGCAATCACAGAACACTGAAGCTTTCTTT. It is translated as CASSLQSQNTEAFF.